Described below is a single T cell receptor beta chain sequence and its context. Original handling: For nucleated cells, counts were estimated from reference gene primer amplification. Some clones are missing from TCRdb's copy, which holds only in-frame ones; the method was immunoSEQ multiplex PCR. The DNA gave D and trimming, while V, J and clone size come from that table. The profile covers around 230,000 clones, with about nine tenths appearing a single time and 2% to 3% taken by the ten largest. The data are from a study of blood T cell repertoires in COVID-19. The wider study: Specimens from acute and convalescent COVID-19 originated in the United States, Italy and Spain.

Which cohort a participant joined came from the clinical history participants gave. The TCR originated in a woman aged 40 to 50 with acute COVID-19. Sequencing was performed on PBMCs or T cells enriched from blood (not recorded which).

This CDR3 reads CASSLVGGSTYGYTF. Here the CDR3 DNA reads TGTGCCAGCAGCTTGGTCGGTGGGAGTACCTATGGCTACACCTTC. The V call is TRBV5-4, the J call TRBJ1-2; D unclear. The V gene's germline CDR1 is SGHNT and CDR2 YYREEE (reference sequence). The CDR3 consists of 15 residues. Trimming pared 0 bases from V and 4 bases from J, leaving 13 bases between.